Sequencing of this T cell receptor (beta chain) was carried out in a study of OX40 agonist ivuxolimab in advanced cancers. Study-wide points: Individuals who were partial responders at 0.1-3.0 mg/kg had clonal expansion that ranked among the lowest.

Data came from immunoSEQ multiplex PCR; TCRdb stores just in-frame clones and leaves some out. The data show around 66,000 clones, about 85% seen once. The CDR3 extends over 16 amino acids. Germline CDR1 and CDR2: MNHNY and SVGAGI (reference sequence). V lost 6 bases and J lost 6; bases outside the gene matches: 13. A word on this clone: Antigen unknown.

Sequenced material: CD4+ or CD8+ T cells sorted from blood, taken in a trial of the OX40 agonist ivuxolimab. The source of this sequence is an adult with an advanced solid tumor such as melanoma, head and neck, liver or kidney cancer. J is TRBJ2-1 and V is TRBV6-6; 8 bases fit TRBD1. The CDR3 DNA is TGTGCCAGCAGCTCGAAAGCCAACACAGGGGGCAATGAGCAGTTCTTC. It translates to CASSSKANTGGNEQFF.